Below, 10 T cell receptor beta chains from the same sample are listed, as sequenced in a study of CD8+ T cells in alopecia areata. The treatment is: oral pan-JAK inhibitor, 5-10 mg twice daily. As the sequencing template, cDNA was produced by extracting RNA and reverse transcribing it. Sequencing was performed with immunoSEQ multiplex PCR; in TCRdb, only in-frame clones are kept and a portion is missing. The sample consists of approximately 280,000 clones, more than 45% of them appearing once. The sequenced sample was CD4+ T cells sorted from blood, obtained at week 24, from a patient treated with tofacitinib. These receptors originate from a human donor with alopecia areata.

This clone was counted between two and nine times. V is TRBV2 and J is TRBJ2-7; D is unresolved. Germline V gene sequence: CDR1 SNHLY, CDR2 FYNNEI. V was clipped by 1 base and J by 5 bases, with 12 bases between them. This CDR3 is built from 14 residues. The CDR3, as DNA: TGTGCCAGCAGTGAAGGGTTTTTCAAGGACGAGCAGTACTTC. Protein sequence: CASSEGFFKDEQYF.

The V and J genes are TRBV27 and TRBJ2-5; TRBD2 might be the D (6 bases). From germline, CDR1 is MNHEY and CDR2 SMNVEV (reference sequence). V was trimmed by 4 bases and J by 5 bases, leaving 17 bases between them. The CDR3 is 15 residues long. CDR3 nucleotides: TGTGCCAGCAGTTCACAACTAGCAAGTAGTGAGACCCAGTACTTC. It yields the protein CASSSQLASSETQYF.

This clone occurred a few times. V gene TRBV2 combines with J gene TRBJ2-5; either TRBD1 or TRBD2 may supply D (6 bases each). The CDR3 spans 17 residues. The germline V gene encodes CDR1 SNHLY and CDR2 FYNNEI. Trimming took 3 bases from V and 3 from J, leaving 20 bases between them. The CDR3 here is CASSERGSRGLEETQYF. CDR3 nucleotide sequence: TGTGCCAGCAGTGAGAGGGGATCTCGGGGGCTCGAAGAGACCCAGTACTTC.

V gene TRBV7-2 combines with J gene TRBJ1-2, with unresolved D. The length of the CDR3 is 13 residues. V dropped 3 bases and J dropped 8 bases, with 13 bases sitting between them. Per the germline V gene, CDR1 is SGHTA and CDR2 is FQGNSA. CDR3 sequence (DNA): TGTGCCAGCAGCTTGGCACCCGTTGACGGCTACACCTTC. It yields the protein CASSLAPVDGYTF.

V usage is TRBV20-1 and J usage is TRBJ2-7; D is perhaps TRBD2 (6 bases). The CDR3 is 11 residues long. V dropped 6 bases and J dropped 5 bases, with 11 bases sitting between them. Germline values: CDR1 DFQATT, CDR2 SNEGSKA (reference sequence). CDR3 sequence (DNA): TGCAGTGCAACGGCTAGCGACGAGCAGTACTTC. This encodes CSATASDEQYF.

This clone was picked up one time. This sequence joins TRBV5-6 and TRBJ2-1; 7 nucleotides line up with TRBD2. CDR3 length: 16 residues. Germline V lookup: CDR1 SGHDT, CDR2 YYEEEE. The trim removed 3 bases at V and 0 bases at J, leaving 6 bases unmatched. The CDR3 coding sequence is TGTGCCAGCAGCTCCGGCGGGGGACTCTCCTACAATGAGCAGTTCTTC. This codes for CASSSGGGLSYNEQFF.

This clone has more than one count but fewer than ten. The rearrangement links TRBV29-1 to TRBJ2-5; 10 bases align to TRBD1. Trimming cost V 5 bases and J 5 bases; bases outside gene matches: 2. Germline V gene lookup returns CDR1 SQVTM and CDR2 ANQGSEA. The CDR3 is 12 amino acids. The CDR3 nucleotides are TGCAGCGTTTCGGGACAGGGGGAGACCCAGTACTTC. Amino acid sequence: CSVSGQGETQYF.

The rearrangement joins TRBV2 to TRBJ2-3; no reliable D call. The CDR3 has 10 residues. Germline loops: CDR1 SNHLY, CDR2 FYNNEI. The V end was cut by 7 bases, the J end by 9 bases, with 8 bases between. The CDR3 spells CASTEMTQYF. CDR3 sequence (DNA): TGTGCCAGCACTGAGATGACGCAGTATTTT.

V and J are TRBV7-3 and TRBJ1-2; unclear D gene. CDR1 is SGHTA and CDR2 is FQGTGA in the germline V gene. V lost 5 bases to trimming and J lost 8 bases, with 21 bases between them. CDR3 size: 15 residues. The CDR3 region has the DNA TGTGCCAGCAGCCCCCGGCCGGGCGACGCGGGAGGCTACACCTTC. It yields the protein CASSPRPGDAGGYTF.

The chain employs TRBV5-4 and TRBJ1-6, with D unresolved. The CDR3 length is 17 residues. Germline V gene lookup returns CDR1 SGHNT and CDR2 YYREEE (reference sequence). V gave up 4 bases and J gave up 9 bases, with 23 bases separating them. CDR3 in DNA: TGTGCCAGCAGCCAAAGTATCTCTCGGACGGGCGGTTCACCCCTCCACTTT. Protein product: CASSQSISRTGGSPLHF. The variable domain in full, completed from reference TRBV5-4 and TRBJ1-6, reads ETGVTQSPTHLIKTRGQQVTLRCSSQSGHNTVSWYQQALGQGPQFIFQYYREEENGRGNFPPRFSGLQFPNYSSELNVNALELDDSALYLCASSQSISRTGGSPLHFGNGTRLTVT.